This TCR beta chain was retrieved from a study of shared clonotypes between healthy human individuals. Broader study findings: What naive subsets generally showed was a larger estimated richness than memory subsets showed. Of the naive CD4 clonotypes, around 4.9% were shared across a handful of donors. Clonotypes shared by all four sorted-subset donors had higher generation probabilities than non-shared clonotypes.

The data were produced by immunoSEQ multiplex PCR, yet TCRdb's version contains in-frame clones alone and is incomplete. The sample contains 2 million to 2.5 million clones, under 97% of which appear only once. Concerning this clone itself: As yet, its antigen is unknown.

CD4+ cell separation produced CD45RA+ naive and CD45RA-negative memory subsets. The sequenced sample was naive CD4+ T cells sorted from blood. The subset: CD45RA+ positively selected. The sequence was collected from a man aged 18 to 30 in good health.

The CDR3: CASLDSTYEQYF. The CDR3 DNA sequence: TGTGCCAGCCTTGACAGTACCTACGAGCAGTACTTC. The J gene is TRBJ2-7, the V gene TRBV28, with D possibly being TRBD1 (5 bases). The CDR3 has 12 residues. Germline V lookup: CDR1 MDHEN, CDR2 SYDVKM. V was shortened by 8 bases and J by 2 bases, with 10 bases between the two germline ends.